This T cell receptor (beta chain) was recorded in a study of blood T cell repertoires in COVID-19. This CDR3 comprises 13 residues. Germline CDR1 SNHLY, CDR2 FYNNEI. Trimming took 4 bases from V and 4 from J; bases not matched to a gene: 2. Profiling relied on immunoSEQ multiplex PCR, and the TCRdb table lists in-frame clones only, not all of them. The sample consists of 250,000 to 300,000 clones, under 90% of them appearing once. This clone was found once. The sample holds other DNA sequences that translate to the same CDR3. Material: PBMCs or T cells enriched from blood (not recorded which). The V call is TRBV2, the J call TRBJ1-2; 8 bases agree with TRBD1. This sequence was found in a man between 18 and 29 years old who had recovered from COVID-19. CDR3 nucleotides: TGTGCCAGCAGTGGACAGGGGAGCTATGGCTACACCTTC. It yields the protein CASSGQGSYGYTF.